This is a list of T cell receptor beta chains from one sample in a study of blood T cell repertoires in COVID-19. The table came from immunoSEQ multiplex PCR; TCRdb's copy has only in-frame clones and leaves some out. Of under 250,000 clones in the sample, roughly 80% were seen once. Sequencing was carried out using peripheral blood. These receptors came from a woman in her 30s who had recovered from COVID-19. CDR3s include the opening cysteine and the closing phenylalanine or tryptophan. Each record gives: clone size, V gene, J gene, D gene, CDR3 DNA, CDR3 protein. D genes are given only for firm matches. A clone size is listed for some rows: how often the clone was seen (once, few, many), or a class if it is expanded.

abundance: NA
v_gene: TRBV5-4
j_gene: TRBJ2-1
d_gene: NA
CDR3nt: TGTGCCAGCAGCTTGGTCGGCGGGAACTCCTACAATGAGCAGTTCTTC
CDR3aa: CASSLVGGNSYNEQFF

abundance: NA
v_gene: TRBV27
j_gene: TRBJ2-7
d_gene: TRBD1
CDR3nt: TGTGCCAGCAGTCCGGGACAGATCTACGAGCAGTACTTC
CDR3aa: CASSPGQIYEQYF

abundance: NA
v_gene: TRBV5-4
j_gene: TRBJ2-3
d_gene: TRBD1
CDR3nt: TGTGCCAGCAGCTTGGACAGGGGTGCAGATACGCAGTATTTT
CDR3aa: CASSLDRGADTQYF

abundance: NA
v_gene: TRBV6-2/TRBV6-3
j_gene: TRBJ2-5
d_gene: TRBD2
CDR3nt: TGTGCCAGCAGTTACTCGAGGTTGGGAGGGGAGACCCAGTACTTC
CDR3aa: CASSYSRLGGETQYF

abundance: NA
v_gene: TRBV7-3
j_gene: TRBJ2-7
d_gene: TRBD1
CDR3nt: TGTGCCAGCAGCTTGAGTCTAGGGGGCTCCGAGCAGTACTTC
CDR3aa: CASSLSLGGSEQYF

abundance: NA
v_gene: TRBV9
j_gene: TRBJ2-7
d_gene: TRBD2
CDR3nt: TGTGCCAGCAGCGCTGGTCTAGCGGCCTACGAGCAGTACTTC
CDR3aa: CASSAGLAAYEQYF

abundance: NA
v_gene: TRBV11-2
j_gene: TRBJ2-5
d_gene: NA
CDR3nt: TGTGCCAGCAGCCGCAGTAACCAAGAGACCCAGTACTTC
CDR3aa: CASSRSNQETQYF

abundance: NA
v_gene: TRBV9
j_gene: TRBJ2-7
d_gene: NA
CDR3nt: TGTGCCAGCAGCGTAGGGGAGGTATACTACGAGCAGTACTTC
CDR3aa: CASSVGEVYYEQYF

abundance: NA
v_gene: TRBV4-2
j_gene: TRBJ2-7
d_gene: TRBD2
CDR3nt: TGTGCCAGCAGCCAGGACATTGCCGGGACTAGCGGGAGGGTTGAGCAGTACTTC
CDR3aa: CASSQDIAGTSGRVEQYF

abundance: NA
v_gene: TRBV9
j_gene: TRBJ2-1
d_gene: NA
CDR3nt: TGTGCCAGCAGCGTCTCAGGTAGTATCAGTGAGCAGTTCTTC
CDR3aa: CASSVSGSISEQFF

abundance: NA
v_gene: TRBV6-5
j_gene: TRBJ1-2
d_gene: TRBD1
CDR3nt: TGTGCCAGCAGGTACCGGGACAGCTATGGCTACACCTTC
CDR3aa: CASRYRDSYGYTF

abundance: NA
v_gene: TRBV4-2
j_gene: TRBJ1-1
d_gene: TRBD1
CDR3nt: TGTGCCAGCAGCCAATCAAATACCGGGACAGAGAACACTGAAGCTTTCTTT
CDR3aa: CASSQSNTGTENTEAFF

abundance: NA
v_gene: TRBV11-3
j_gene: TRBJ2-1
d_gene: TRBD2
CDR3nt: TGTGCCAGCAGCCTGAGGGAGGGGTCGAATGAGCAGTTCTTC
CDR3aa: CASSLREGSNEQFF

abundance: NA
v_gene: TRBV7-3
j_gene: TRBJ2-3
d_gene: TRBD2
CDR3nt: TGTGCCAGCAGCCTAACCAACGGACTAGCGAGCACAGATACGCAGTATTTT
CDR3aa: CASSLTNGLASTDTQYF

abundance: NA
v_gene: TRBV27
j_gene: TRBJ1-1
d_gene: NA
CDR3nt: TGTGCCAGCAGTATCCTCGTGAACACTGAAGCTTTCTTT
CDR3aa: CASSILVNTEAFF

abundance: NA
v_gene: TRBV9
j_gene: TRBJ2-3
d_gene: NA
CDR3nt: TGTGCCAGCAGCTCGAGATTAGGGGCAGATACGCAGTATTTT
CDR3aa: CASSSRLGADTQYF

abundance: NA
v_gene: TRBV27
j_gene: TRBJ2-7
d_gene: TRBD2
CDR3nt: TGTGCCAGCCGGGAGGAAGGGCAGTTCTCCTACGAGCAGTACTTC
CDR3aa: CASREEGQFSYEQYF

abundance: NA
v_gene: TRBV6-4
j_gene: TRBJ2-3
d_gene: TRBD2
CDR3nt: TGTGCCAGCAGTGACCGAGCGGGGGCAAGCACAGATACGCAGTATTTT
CDR3aa: CASSDRAGASTDTQYF

abundance: NA
v_gene: TRBV6-5
j_gene: TRBJ2-7
d_gene: TRBD2
CDR3nt: TGTGCCAGCAGTCCCCATGCGACTAGCTACTACGAGCAGTACTTC
CDR3aa: CASSPHATSYYEQYF

abundance: NA
v_gene: TRBV5-6
j_gene: TRBJ2-1
d_gene: NA
CDR3nt: TGTGCCAGCAGCTTTAATAATGAGCAGTTCTTC
CDR3aa: CASSFNNEQFF

abundance: NA
v_gene: TRBV7-9
j_gene: TRBJ1-5
d_gene: TRBD1
CDR3nt: TGTGCCAGCAGCTCGGGACGGGCGAGGGACAGGGGGGTGTCCCAGCATTTT
CDR3aa: CASSSGRARDRGVSQHF

abundance: NA
v_gene: TRBV29-1
j_gene: TRBJ2-7
d_gene: NA
CDR3nt: TGCAGCGTGATGACGGGAACCTACGAGCAGTACTTC
CDR3aa: CSVMTGTYEQYF

abundance: NA
v_gene: TRBV29-1
j_gene: TRBJ2-1
d_gene: TRBD2
CDR3nt: TGCAGCGTAGGGACTAGCGGGAGAGACAGTGAGCAGTTCTTC
CDR3aa: CSVGTSGRDSEQFF

abundance: NA
v_gene: TRBV30
j_gene: TRBJ1-2
d_gene: TRBD1
CDR3nt: TGTGCCTGGAGAGGGGGCGGCTATGGCTACACCTTC
CDR3aa: CAWRGGGYGYTF

abundance: NA
v_gene: TRBV6-5
j_gene: TRBJ1-1
d_gene: NA
CDR3nt: TGTGCCAGCAGCCCAAATGGACAGACTGAAGCTTTCTTT
CDR3aa: CASSPNGQTEAFF

abundance: once
v_gene: TRBV9
j_gene: TRBJ2-7
d_gene: NA
CDR3nt: TGTGCCAGCAGCGTAGGACAGCCCTACGAGCTGTACTTC
CDR3aa: CASSVGQPYELYF

abundance: NA
v_gene: TRBV30
j_gene: TRBJ2-7
d_gene: TRBD2
CDR3nt: TGTGGTGGGCGGGAGGGCCCTGGGGAGCAGTACTTC
CDR3aa: CGGREGPGEQYF

abundance: NA
v_gene: TRBV28
j_gene: TRBJ1-3
d_gene: NA
CDR3nt: TGTGCCAGCACCCCTTGGGGCAAGAGCTCTGGAAACACCATATATTTT
CDR3aa: CASTPWGKSSGNTIYF

abundance: NA
v_gene: TRBV19
j_gene: TRBJ1-5
d_gene: NA
CDR3nt: TGTGCCAGTAGTTTCGGGACATCTCTCAATCAGCCCCAGCATTTT
CDR3aa: CASSFGTSLNQPQHF

abundance: NA
v_gene: TRBV19
j_gene: TRBJ1-5
d_gene: TRBD1
CDR3nt: TGTGCCAGTAGCCCTCCGGGGCTGACAGGGAATCAGCCCCAGCATTTT
CDR3aa: CASSPPGLTGNQPQHF

abundance: NA
v_gene: TRBV6-5
j_gene: TRBJ1-5
d_gene: TRBD1
CDR3nt: TGTGCCAGCAGACGGGACAGGTCGAATCAGCCCCAGCATTTT
CDR3aa: CASRRDRSNQPQHF

abundance: NA
v_gene: TRBV18
j_gene: TRBJ1-3
d_gene: TRBD1
CDR3nt: TGTGCCAGCTCACCTCCGACAGGGGGAAACACCATATATTTT
CDR3aa: CASSPPTGGNTIYF

abundance: NA
v_gene: TRBV3-1/TRBV3-2
j_gene: TRBJ2-1
d_gene: NA
CDR3nt: TGTGCCAGCAGCCAAGATTGGCACCGGGGGCAGTTCTTC
CDR3aa: CASSQDWHRGQFF

abundance: medium-sized
v_gene: TRBV28
j_gene: TRBJ2-1
d_gene: TRBD1
CDR3nt: TGTGCCAGCACCCGGAGCCAGGGGGCAGGAAATGAGCAGTTCTTC
CDR3aa: CASTRSQGAGNEQFF